The rows below give T cell receptor beta chains drawn from one sample of a study of post-analysis software for immune sequencing data. TCRdb reanalysed the PCR reads using MiXCR and keeps one entry per CDR3 protein. In the table there are about 460,000 distinct CDR3 sequences, 45% of which are singletons. Sequenced sample: blood. The receptor source for this set is a girl between 5 and 17 years old with multiple sclerosis. The CDR3 runs from the conserved cysteine through the conserved F or W. A D gene is named only where the DNA matches it firmly. The listing skips clone size in some rows; elsewhere it reads once, few, many or a size class.

j_call d_call clone_size v_call cdr3_aa cdr3_nt
TRBJ2-1 TRBD1 . TRBV25-1 CASSELDRGHEQFF TGTGCCAGCAGTGAATTAGACAGGGGACATGAGCAGTTCTTC
TRBJ2-5 TRBD2 . TRBV12-3/TRBV12-4 CASSLRLGTSGRYAEETQYF TGTGCCAGCAGTTTGCGTCTCGGGACTAGCGGGAGGTACGCAGAAGAGACCCAGTACTTC
TRBJ2-7 TRBD1 . TRBV20-1 CSARESGQGYEQYF TGCAGTGCTAGAGAATCGGGACAGGGCTACGAGCAGTACTTC
TRBJ1-4 . . TRBV29-1 CSVGDAPDEKLFF TGCAGCGTAGGGGACGCCCCGGATGAAAAACTGTTTTTT
TRBJ2-3 TRBD1 . TRBV4-1 CASSGLAGGFTDTQYF TGCGCCAGCAGCGGACTCGCAGGGGGTTTCACAGATACGCAGTATTTT
TRBJ2-7 TRBD1 . TRBV6-1 CASRRGQGANEQYF TGTGCCAGCAGAAGGGGACAGGGGGCCAACGAGCAGTACTTC
TRBJ2-7 . . TRBV20-1 CSARETDEQYF TGCAGTGCTAGAGAGACAGACGAGCAGTACTTC
TRBJ1-5 TRBD1 few TRBV6-6 CASTTGTGGQPQHF TGTGCCAGCACCACAGGGACAGGAGGTCAGCCCCAGCATTTT
TRBJ2-7 TRBD1 . TRBV9 CASSGGAGQGAHEQYF TGTGCCAGCAGCGGTGGAGCGGGACAGGGGGCGCACGAGCAGTACTTC
TRBJ2-7 TRBD1 . TRBV10-3 CAISERQGTLVEQYF TGTGCCATCAGTGAACGACAGGGAACGTTGGTCGAGCAGTACTTC
TRBJ2-7 TRBD2 . TRBV4-1 CASSSQTSGHEQYF TGCGCCAGCAGCTCTCAGACTAGCGGTCACGAGCAGTACTTC
TRBJ2-7 TRBD1 . TRBV28 CASSGGGQGADEQYF TGTGCCAGCAGTGGCGGGGGACAGGGGGCTGACGAGCAGTACTTC
TRBJ2-7 TRBD2 . TRBV7-6 CASSREIAGGPSYEQYF TGTGCCAGCAGCCGTGAAATAGCGGGAGGGCCCTCCTACGAGCAGTACTTC
TRBJ2-1 . few TRBV12-3/TRBV12-4 CASSFTSQFQQFF TGTGCCAGCAGTTTTACATCCCAGTTCCAGCAGTTCTTC
TRBJ2-1 . . TRBV7-8 CASRRERLDFNEQFF TGTGCCAGCAGAAGGGAGCGTCTTGACTTCAATGAGCAGTTCTTC
TRBJ2-1 . . TRBV12-3/TRBV12-4 CASSDYTSYNEQFF TGTGCCAGCAGCGACTATACCTCCTACAATGAGCAGTTCTTC
TRBJ1-4 . few TRBV11-2 CASSPRREKLFF TGTGCCAGCAGCCCAAGACGCGAAAAACTGTTTTTT
TRBJ1-6 . . TRBV5-1 CASSLERSSYNSPLHF TGCGCCAGCAGCTTGGAGAGGAGCTCCTATAATTCACCCCTCCACTTT
TRBJ1-1 TRBD1 . TRBV27 CASKKQGAQGTEAFF TGTGCCAGCAAAAAACAGGGGGCGCAGGGGACTGAAGCTTTCTTT
TRBJ2-6 . . TRBV14 CASSLGGISGANVLTF TGTGCCAGCAGCCTGGGGGGTATCTCTGGGGCCAACGTCCTGACTTTC
TRBJ2-7 . . TRBV12-3/TRBV12-4 CASSPNREGEQYF TGTGCCAGCAGTCCTAACAGGGAGGGCGAGCAGTACTTC
TRBJ1-2 TRBD1 . TRBV20-1 CSALPLGQGADYTF TGCAGTGCTCTCCCCCTGGGACAGGGGGCCGATTACACCTTC
TRBJ2-1 TRBD2 few TRBV7-3 CASSSTGTSFDEQFF TGTGCCAGCAGTTCTACCGGGACTAGTTTCGATGAGCAGTTCTTC
TRBJ1-2 . . TRBV30 CAWSVKREHGYTF TGTGCCTGGAGTGTAAAAAGGGAACACGGCTACACCTTC
TRBJ2-1 TRBD2 . TRBV6-1 CASSQGTSGSDYNEQFF TGTGCCAGCAGCCAGGGGACTAGCGGGAGCGACTACAATGAGCAGTTCTTC
TRBJ1-2 TRBD1 . TRBV12-3/TRBV12-4 CASNPGQQYGYTF TGTGCCAGCAACCCGGGACAGCAGTATGGCTACACCTTC
TRBJ2-7 TRBD2 . TRBV3-1 CASSQALAGGPYEQYF TGTGCCAGCAGCCAAGCGCTAGCGGGAGGCCCCTACGAGCAGTACTTC
TRBJ2-3 . . TRBV20-1 CSERGGDTQYF TGCAGTGAAAGGGGTGGAGATACGCAGTATTTT